Listed here are 3 T cell receptor beta chains from one sample, sequenced in a study of T cell responses to AZD1222 COVID-19 vaccine. Clones were read by immunoSEQ multiplex PCR, and TCRdb kept only the in-frame ones, dropping some. In the table there are tens of thousands of clones, around 91% of which are singletons. The sample consisted of peripheral blood, taken 28 days after the second AZD1222 dose. Every receptor here comes from an adult who received the AZD1222 COVID-19 vaccine.

In this sample, this clone turned up a few times. The chain combines TRBV3-1 (or the pseudogene TRBV3-2) with TRBJ2-1, with D possibly matching TRBD2 (5 bases). Trimming took 0 bases from V and 4 from J, leaving 22 bases between them. CDR1 is LGHDT and CDR2 is YNNKEL in the germline V gene (reference sequence). The CDR3 is 19 amino acids. The CDR3 region is CASSQDPLLRRLGYNEQFF. The DNA of the CDR3 is TGTGCCAGCAGCCAAGATCCGCTATTACGGAGGTTAGGATACAATGAGCAGTTCTTC.

V is TRBV4-1 and J is TRBJ2-1, with a possible D match to TRBD2 (6 bases). Germline values: CDR1 MGHRA, CDR2 YSYEKL. The CDR3 totals 16 residues. The V and J ends lost 2 bases and 8 bases respectively, with 19 bases between them. The CDR3 reads CASSQRGDGRSHEQFF. CDR3 bases: TGCGCCAGCAGCCAACGCGGGGACGGGAGAAGCCATGAGCAGTTCTTC.

A single count supports this clone. V gene TRBV7-2 combines with J gene TRBJ1-1, with D unclear. Trimming removed 5 bases from V and 0 bases from J, with 10 bases in between. The V gene's germline CDR1 is SGHTA and CDR2 FQGNSA. This CDR3 region has 14 residues. DNA of the CDR3: TGTGCCAGCAGCAGCTACGGGGTGAACACTGAAGCTTTCTTT. As protein: CASSSYGVNTEAFF.